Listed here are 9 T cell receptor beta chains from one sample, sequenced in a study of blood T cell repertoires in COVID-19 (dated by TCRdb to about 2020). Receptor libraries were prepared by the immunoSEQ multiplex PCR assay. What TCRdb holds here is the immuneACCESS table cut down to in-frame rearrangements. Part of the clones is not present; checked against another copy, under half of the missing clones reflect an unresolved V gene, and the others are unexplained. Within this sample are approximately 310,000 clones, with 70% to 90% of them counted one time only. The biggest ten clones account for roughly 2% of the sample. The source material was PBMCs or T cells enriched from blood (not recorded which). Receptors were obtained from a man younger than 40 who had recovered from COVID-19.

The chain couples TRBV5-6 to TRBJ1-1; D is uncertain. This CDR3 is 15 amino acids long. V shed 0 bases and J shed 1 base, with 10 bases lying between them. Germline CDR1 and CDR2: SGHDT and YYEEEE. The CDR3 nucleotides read TGTGCCAGCAGCTTGGAAGTCAAACAGAACACTGAAGCTTTCTTT. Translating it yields CASSLEVKQNTEAFF.

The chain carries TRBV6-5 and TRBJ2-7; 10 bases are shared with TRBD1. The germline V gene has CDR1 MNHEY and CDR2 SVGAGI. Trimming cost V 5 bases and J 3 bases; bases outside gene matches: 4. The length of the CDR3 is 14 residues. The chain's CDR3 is CASSRGQGNYEQYF. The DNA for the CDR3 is TGTGCCAGCAGTCGGGGACAGGGGAACTACGAGCAGTACTTC.

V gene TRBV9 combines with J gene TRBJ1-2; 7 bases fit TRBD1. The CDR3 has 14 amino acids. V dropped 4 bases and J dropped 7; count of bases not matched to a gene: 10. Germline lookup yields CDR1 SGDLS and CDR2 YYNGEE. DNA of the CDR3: TGTGCCAGCAGCACGGGACAGTATCTAAGTGGCTACACCTTC. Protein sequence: CASSTGQYLSGYTF.

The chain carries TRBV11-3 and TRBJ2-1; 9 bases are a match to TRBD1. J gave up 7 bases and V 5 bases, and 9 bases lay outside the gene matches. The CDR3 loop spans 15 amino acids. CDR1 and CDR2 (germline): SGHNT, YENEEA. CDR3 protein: CASSAPGTGKNEQFF. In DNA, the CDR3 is TGTGCCAGCAGCGCCCCCGGGACAGGGAAAAATGAGCAGTTCTTC.

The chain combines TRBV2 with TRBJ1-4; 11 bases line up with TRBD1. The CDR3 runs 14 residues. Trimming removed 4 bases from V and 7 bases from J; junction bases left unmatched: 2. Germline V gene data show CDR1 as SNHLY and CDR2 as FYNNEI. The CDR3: CASSVGTGGEKLFF. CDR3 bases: TGTGCCAGCAGTGTTGGGACAGGGGGTGAAAAACTGTTTTTT.

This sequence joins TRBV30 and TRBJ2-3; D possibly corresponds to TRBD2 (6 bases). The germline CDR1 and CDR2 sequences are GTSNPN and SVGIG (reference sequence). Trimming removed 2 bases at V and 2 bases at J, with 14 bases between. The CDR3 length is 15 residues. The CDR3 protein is CAWSPRDSYTDTQYF. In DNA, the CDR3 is TGTGCCTGGAGTCCCCGGGACTCTTACACAGATACGCAGTATTTT.

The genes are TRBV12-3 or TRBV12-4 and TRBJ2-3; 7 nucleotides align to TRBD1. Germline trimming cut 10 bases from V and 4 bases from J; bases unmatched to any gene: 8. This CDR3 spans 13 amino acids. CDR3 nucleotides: TGTGCCACTTCCGGGGACAGTCCAGATACGCAGTATTTT. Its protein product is CATSGDSPDTQYF.

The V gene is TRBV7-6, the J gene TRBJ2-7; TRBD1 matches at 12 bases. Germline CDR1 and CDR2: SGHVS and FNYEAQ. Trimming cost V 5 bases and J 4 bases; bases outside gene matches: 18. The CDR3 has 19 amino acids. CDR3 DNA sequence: TGTGCCAGCAGCCCTCAACTCCCGGGACAGGGGGCGCGAGGATACGAGCAGTACTTC. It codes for CASSPQLPGQGARGYEQYF. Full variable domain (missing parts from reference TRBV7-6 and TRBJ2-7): GAGVSQSPRYKVTKRGQDVALRCDPISGHVSLYWYRQALGQGPEFLTYFNYEAQQDKSGLPNDRFSAERPEGSISTLTIQRTEQRDSAMYRCASSPQLPGQGARGYEQYFGPGTRLTVT.

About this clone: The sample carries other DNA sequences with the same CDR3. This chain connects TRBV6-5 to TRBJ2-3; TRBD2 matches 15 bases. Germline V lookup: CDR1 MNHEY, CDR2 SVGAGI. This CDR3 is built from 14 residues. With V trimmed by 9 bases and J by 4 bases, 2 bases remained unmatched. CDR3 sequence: CASRTSGGADTQYF. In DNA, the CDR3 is TGTGCCAGTAGGACTAGCGGGGGGGCAGATACGCAGTATTTT.